This entry describes one TCR beta chain. These data are taken from a study of control samples from healthy donors and cancer patients. Germline CDR1 is LNHDA and CDR2 is SQIVND (reference sequence). The CDR3 totals 16 residues. Trimming stripped 3 bases from V and 0 bases from J, with 15 bases between. The repertoire was sequenced with immunoSEQ multiplex PCR; TCRdb's copy has only in-frame clones and lacks some. The sample lists roughly 200,000 clones, roughly 93% seen once, with almost 1.5% in the top ten. The J gene is TRBJ2-7, the V gene TRBV19; D possibly uses TRBD1 or TRBD2 (6 bases each). This receptor was identified in a man aged 18 to 30 in good health. Material: blood. DNA of the CDR3: TGTGCCAGTAGTATTGTGGGGGGCACCGACTCCTACGAGCAGTACTTC. This translates into CASSIVGGTDSYEQYF.